This TCR beta chain was sequenced for a study of PD-1 blockade in classical Hodgkin lymphoma. Overall study: On a schedule of every 2 weeks, patients received nivolumab 3 mg/kg intravenously. Study observations and caveats: Exclusion removed patients who began nivolumab under 1 year after ASCT. The study found that TCR diversity rose significantly by C4D1 in CD4+ but not CD8+ cells.

Assay: immunoSEQ multiplex PCR; the TCRdb copy retains only in-frame clones and omits some. The sample lists 100,000 to 130,000 clones, approximately 90% occurring once. The CDR3 is made up of 15 amino acids. V was trimmed by 1 base and J by 0 bases, leaving 7 bases between them. Germline CDR1 reads MNHEY; CDR2 reads SMNVEV (reference sequence). About this clone: Its antigen remains unknown.

Each and every patient relapsed after autologous stem cell transplantation, and patients got differing brentuximab vedotin exposure. Reported best responses ranged across complete response, partial response or progressive disease. Sample: peripheral blood mononuclear cells (PBMCs), taken before the second cycle of nivolumab. The TCR sequence derives from a human donor with classical Hodgkin lymphoma. The chain carries TRBV27 and TRBJ1-3; D not certain. CDR3 region: CASSLYGNSGNTIYF. CDR3 in DNA: TGTGCCAGCAGTTTATATGGCAACTCTGGAAACACCATATATTTT.